What follows are 27 T cell receptor beta chains derived from one specimen sequenced in a study of cytomegalovirus exposure and HLA in healthy donors. Method: immunoSEQ multiplex PCR; TCRdb's copy keeps in-frame clones and lacks some. This table holds almost 65,000 clones, roughly 90% found once. Sequencing used PBMCs. All receptors come from a woman under 30 in good health and CMV-seronegative.

This chain uses TRBV28 with TRBJ2-7, with D uncertain. Germline CDR1 reads MDHEN; CDR2 reads SYDVKM. Trimming left V 2 bases short and J 4 bases short, with 15 bases between. This CDR3 comprises 15 residues. The CDR3 DNA sequence: TGTGCCAGCAGTTTACCTGCGACTCTGCAGTACGAGCAGTACTTC. It yields the protein CASSLPATLQYEQYF. Based on the CDR3 plus reference TRBV28 and TRBJ2-7, the full variable domain is DVKVTQSSRYLVKRTGEKVFLECVQDMDHENMFWYRQDPGLGLRLIYFSYDVKMKEKGDIPEGYSVSREKKERFSLILESASTNQTSMYLCASSLPATLQYEQYFGPGTRLTVT.

This chain uses TRBV18 with TRBJ1-1; 7 positions agree with TRBD1. There are 13 residues in the CDR3. Trimming took 2 bases from V and 5 from J; bases not matched to a gene: 2. Germline values: CDR1 KGHSH, CDR2 LQKENI. DNA for the CDR3: TGTGCCAGCTCACCAAAACAGGGGACTGAAGCTTTCTTT. This translates into CASSPKQGTEAFF.

The chain uses TRBV7-9 and TRBJ1-4; D remains ambiguous. CDR1 SEHNR and CDR2 FQNEAQ come from the germline V gene (reference sequence). V was trimmed by 3 bases and J by 3 bases, leaving 8 bases between them. This CDR3 is 14 amino acids long. The CDR3 is CASSLAPANEKLFF. For the CDR3, the DNA is TGTGCCAGCAGCTTGGCCCCAGCTAATGAAAAACTGTTTTTT.

This chain connects TRBV7-8 to TRBJ2-3; 7 nucleotides align to TRBD2. The CDR3 loop spans 16 amino acids. With 7 bases clipped from V and 2 bases from J, the junction kept 12 bases outside the gene matches. Germline V CDR1 and CDR2: SGHVS, FQNEAQ. CDR3 sequence reads: CASTTGSGLYTDTQYF. Written as DNA, the CDR3 is TGTGCCAGCACCACGGGTAGCGGGCTCTACACAGATACGCAGTATTTT.

This clone was seen only a few times. This chain uses TRBV7-2 with TRBJ1-2; TRBD1 aligns across 9 bases. There are 13 residues in the CDR3. CDR1 and CDR2 from the germline V gene are SGHTA and FQGNSA. Germline trimming cut 6 bases from V and 8 bases from J; bases unmatched to any gene: 7. The CDR3 loop reads CASSLNRGQGYTF. DNA for the CDR3: TGTGCCAGCAGTCTAAACAGGGGGCAGGGCTACACCTTC. Full variable domain (rest looked up from reference TRBV7-2 and TRBJ1-2): GAGVSQSPSNKVTEKGKDVELRCDPISGHTALYWYRQSLGQGLEFLIYFQGNSAPDKSGLPSDRFSAERTGGSVSTLTIQRTQQEDSAVYLCASSLNRGQGYTFGSGTRLTVV.

The chain joins TRBV9 to TRBJ2-7; D gene unclear. V gave up 8 bases and J gave up 3 bases, with 3 bases separating them. This CDR3 region has 9 residues. Looked up from germline, CDR1 is SGDLS and CDR2 is YYNGEE. The CDR3 sequence: CASRYEQYF. In DNA, the CDR3 is TGTGCCAGTCGCTACGAGCAGTACTTC.

The chain employs TRBV5-6 and TRBJ1-2; maybe TRBD1 (5 bases). The CDR3 contains 13 residues. In germline, CDR1 is SGHDT, CDR2 YYEEEE. Between the trimmed V and J ends, which lost 4 bases and 6 bases, there was a span of 13 bases. The CDR3 spells CASSPPGLNGYTF. The CDR3 DNA follows: TGTGCCAGCAGCCCTCCGGGACTAAATGGCTACACCTTC.

A single count supports this clone. This chain links TRBV29-1 with TRBJ2-5; possibly TRBD2 for D (6 bases). CDR3 size: 14 residues. The V and J ends lost 1 base and 7 bases respectively, with 16 bases between them. Germline assignment: CDR1 SQVTM and CDR2 ANQGSEA. CDR3 DNA sequence: TGCAGCGTTGAAGCCCCGGGACTCGCGGGGACCCAGTACTTC. Residues: CSVEAPGLAGTQYF.

V gene TRBV7-2 combines with J gene TRBJ2-7, with 7 bases identical to TRBD1. Germline values: CDR1 SGHTA, CDR2 FQGNSA. With V trimmed by 3 bases and J by 7 bases, 12 bases remained unmatched. The CDR3 runs to 15 residues. Here the CDR3 reads CASSFPEGALGEQYF. The CDR3, as DNA: TGTGCCAGCAGCTTCCCCGAGGGGGCGTTAGGGGAGCAGTACTTC.

This clone was counted a single time. The chain uses TRBV5-4 and TRBJ2-5, with D possibly TRBD1 on 5 matching bases. Germline CDR1 is SGHNT and CDR2 is YYREEE (reference sequence). There are 16 residues in the CDR3. V was shortened by 4 bases and J by 2 bases, with 18 bases between the two germline ends. The CDR3 is CASSNNRRGLQETQYF. CDR3 DNA: TGTGCCAGCAGCAACAACAGGCGAGGTCTTCAAGAGACCCAGTACTTC.

CDR3 sequence reads: CATENDSLWGEDTGELFF. As DNA, the CDR3 is TGTGCCACCGAGAATGACAGTCTTTGGGGTGAGGACACCGGGGAGCTGTTTTTT. The chain links TRBV2 to TRBJ2-2, with a tentative D call TRBD1 (5 bases). V dropped 10 bases and J dropped 3 bases, with 27 bases sitting between them. Germline values: CDR1 SNHLY, CDR2 FYNNEI. This CDR3 region has 18 residues.

The rearrangement joins TRBV30 to TRBJ1-3; 8 nucleotides align to TRBD1. Germline loops: CDR1 GTSNPN, CDR2 SVGIG (reference sequence). The CDR3 length is 15 residues. V trimming: 5 bases; J trimming: 2 bases; junction bases outside the gene matches: 8. CDR3 residues: CAWARTGLTGNTIYF. DNA for the CDR3: TGTGCCTGGGCAAGGACAGGGCTGACTGGAAACACCATATATTTT.

This clone has only one observation. The CDR3 DNA reads as TGTGCCAGCAGTTTAGGGACCCCGGGACAGGTAGTTTTCACCGGGGAGCTGTTTTTT. Translation: CASSLGTPGQVVFTGELFF. The genes are TRBV28 and TRBJ2-2, with 8 nucleotides matching TRBD1. This CDR3 is 19 amino acids long. Trimming cost V 2 bases and J 4 bases; bases outside gene matches: 15. CDR1 is MDHEN and CDR2 is SYDVKM in the germline V gene.

The rearrangement links TRBV19 to TRBJ2-1; 8 nucleotides match TRBD1. Germline CDR1 reads LNHDA; CDR2 reads SQIVND (reference sequence). The CDR3 contains 15 residues. The V gene end was trimmed by 4 bases and the J gene end by 2 bases; junction bases not matched to a gene: 4. CDR3 region: CASSKPGGAYNEQFF. The CDR3, as DNA: TGTGCCAGTAGTAAGCCAGGGGGCGCCTACAATGAGCAGTTCTTC.

This clone was seen once. The V gene is TRBV2, the J gene TRBJ2-1; TRBD2 agrees at 12 bases. The V segment lost 7 bases and the J segment 6 bases; nucleotides outside the gene matches: 1. The germline gives CDR1 SNHLY, CDR2 FYNNEI. CDR3 length: 13 residues. In DNA form, the CDR3 reads TGTGCCAGCACGGGACTAGCGGGCAATGAGCAGTTCTTC. Translated, it gives CASTGLAGNEQFF. Together with reference TRBV2 and TRBJ2-1, the CDR3 gives the full variable domain: EPEVTQTPSHQVTQMGQEVILRCVPISNHLYFYWYRQILGQKVEFLVSFYNNEISEKSEIFDDQFSVERPDGSNFTLKIRSTKLEDSAMYFCASTGLAGNEQFFGPGTRLTVL.

The chain carries TRBV5-6 and TRBJ2-5; TRBD2 might be the D (5 bases). This CDR3 is 14 amino acids long. CDR1 and CDR2 (germline): SGHDT, YYEEEE. Trimming stripped 0 bases from V and 0 bases from J, with 6 bases between. CDR3: CASSLVGNQETQYF. The CDR3 nucleotides read TGTGCCAGCAGCTTGGTCGGGAACCAAGAGACCCAGTACTTC.

J is TRBJ1-6 and V is TRBV9; 7 nucleotides agree with TRBD1. V was clipped by 0 bases and J by 3 bases; unmatched bases: 6. Germline CDR1 reads SGDLS; CDR2 reads YYNGEE. The CDR3 covers 17 residues. The CDR3 region has the DNA TGTGCCAGCAGCGTAGGGGGACAGTCGAACTATAATTCACCCCTCCACTTT. It specifies CASSVGGQSNYNSPLHF.

The chain carries TRBV19 and TRBJ1-5; D gene unclear. Trimming pared 7 bases from V and 7 bases from J, leaving 20 bases between. The V gene's germline CDR1 is LNHDA and CDR2 SQIVND (reference sequence). The CDR3 consists of 15 residues. The CDR3 is CASTDPGEGRQPQHF. CDR3 nucleotide sequence: TGTGCCAGTACCGACCCTGGAGAGGGCCGGCAGCCCCAGCATTTT.

This chain links TRBV2 with TRBJ2-7; 8 nucleotides agree with TRBD1. This CDR3 is 13 amino acids long. Germline-derived CDR1 and CDR2 are SNHLY and FYNNEI. The V and J ends lost 7 bases and 4 bases, in that order; junction bases with no gene match: 6. CDR3: CASTKDRGYEQYF. As DNA, the CDR3 is TGTGCCAGCACTAAAGACAGGGGTTACGAGCAGTACTTC.

The V and J genes are TRBV5-1 and TRBJ2-1; 7 bases map to TRBD2. CDR1 and CDR2 from the germline V gene are SGHRS and YFSETQ. V shed 4 bases and J 2 bases; nucleotides not matched to a gene: 12. This CDR3 spans 17 amino acids. The CDR3: CASSLQPTSFPYNEQFF. The CDR3 nucleotides are TGCGCCAGCAGCCTACAGCCGACTAGCTTCCCCTACAATGAGCAGTTCTTC.

The rearrangement links TRBV6-4 to TRBJ2-5; D is ambiguous. V was shortened by 0 bases and J by 2 bases, with 13 bases between the two germline ends. The CDR3 runs to 16 residues. The V gene's germline CDR1 is MRHNA and CDR2 SNTAGT. The CDR3 protein is CASSDSCWPGQETQYF. CDR3 DNA sequence: TGTGCCAGCAGTGACTCCTGCTGGCCAGGTCAAGAGACCCAGTACTTC.

The V gene is TRBV11-2, the J gene TRBJ1-1; D is undetermined. The CDR3 consists of 11 residues. Trimming pared 2 bases from V and 11 bases from J, leaving 9 bases between. Germline CDR1 SGHAT, CDR2 FQNNGV. The CDR3 here is CASSLSGAAFF. For the CDR3, the DNA is TGTGCCAGCAGCTTATCCGGAGCGGCTTTCTTT.

V usage is TRBV7-9 and J usage is TRBJ1-2, with 8 bases that match TRBD1. Trimming cost V 1 base and J 6 bases; bases outside gene matches: 1. This CDR3 contains 13 residues. The germline CDR1 and CDR2 sequences are SEHNR and FQNEAQ (reference sequence). Here the CDR3 DNA reads TGTGCCAGCAGCTTAGACAGGGGGAATGGCTACACCTTC. As protein: CASSLDRGNGYTF.

V gene TRBV27 combines with J gene TRBJ2-3; D call uncertain. The CDR3 is 12 amino acids. The germline CDR1 and CDR2 sequences are MNHEY and SMNVEV (reference sequence). V was clipped by 8 bases and J by 6 bases, with 12 bases between them. The DNA of the CDR3 is TGTGCCAGCGGAACTCTCAGGGATACGCAGTATTTT. This gives the protein CASGTLRDTQYF.

CDR3 nucleotide sequence: TGCAGCGTGGAAACAGGGGGAGGTCAGCCCCAGCATTTT. Protein sequence: CSVETGGGQPQHF. The V and J genes are TRBV29-1 and TRBJ1-5; 8 bases match TRBD1. This CDR3 has 13 amino acids. V shed 6 bases and J 6 bases; nucleotides not matched to a gene: 7. Per the germline V gene, CDR1 is SQVTM and CDR2 is ANQGSEA.

The J gene is TRBJ1-2, the V gene TRBV2, with 8 bases fitting TRBD1. This CDR3 comprises 14 residues. After removal of 5 bases from V and 7 bases from J, the junction contained 9 bases not matched to a gene. Germline-derived CDR1 and CDR2 are SNHLY and FYNNEI. The CDR3 loop reads CASSSTGVDGGYTF. CDR3 nucleotides: TGTGCCAGCAGTTCGACAGGGGTAGATGGTGGCTACACCTTC.

The chain recombines TRBV5-1 with TRBJ2-3; no reliable D call. From germline, CDR1 is SGHRS and CDR2 YFSETQ. The CDR3 totals 13 residues. The V end lost 1 base, the J end lost 5 bases, and 8 bases lay between the germline ends. CDR3 in DNA: TGCGCCAGCAGCTTGCTAAGCGTAGATACGCAGTATTTT. It codes for CASSLLSVDTQYF.